The next 14 T cell receptor beta chains were all read from a single sample in a study of CD8 T cells in Susac syndrome. RNA totalling roughly 0.5 to 1 ug underwent reverse transcription with random hexamers. TCRdb re-analysed the immunoSEQ multiplex PCR reads in MiXCR, keeping a single row per CDR3 protein. This table holds under 95,000 distinct CDR3 sequences, roughly 94% found once. Specimen: CD4+ T cells from PBMCs. These receptors originate from a human donor with Susac syndrome.

This sequence joins TRBV7-3 and TRBJ2-5, with D hard to call. The CDR3 covers 15 residues. V gave up 2 bases and J gave up 2 bases, with 12 bases separating them. CDR1 SGHTA and CDR2 FQGTGA come from the germline V gene. CDR3 nucleotides: TGTGCCAGCAGCTTACAAGGCCTCATTCAAGAGACCCAGTACTTC. Amino acid sequence: CASSLQGLIQETQYF.

The chain employs TRBV3-1 and TRBJ2-1, with D possibly being TRBD1 or TRBD2 (7 bases each). V was trimmed by 1 base and J by 5 bases, leaving 21 bases between them. The CDR3 has 18 amino acids. Germline-derived CDR1 and CDR2 are LGHDT and YNNKEL (reference sequence). The CDR3 sequence: CASSQGRGAAGGDNEQFF. The CDR3 DNA is TGTGCCAGCAGCCAAGGAAGGGGAGCGGCAGGGGGGGACAATGAGCAGTTCTTC.

V is TRBV4-3 and J is TRBJ1-2; D call uncertain. The germline V and J ends were trimmed by 0 bases and 0 bases, with 8 bases remaining between them. The CDR3 is 15 residues long. Germline CDR1 reads LGHNA; CDR2 reads YSLEER. The CDR3 bases are TGCGCCAGCAGCCAAGAGACACTGACTAACTATGGCTACACCTTC. Its translation is CASSQETLTNYGYTF.

The chain has TRBV14 and TRBJ2-2; D uncertain. V was cut by 0 bases and J by 5 bases, with 10 bases left in between. Germline values: CDR1 SGHDN, CDR2 FVKESK. This CDR3 is built from 15 residues. The DNA for the CDR3 is TGTGCCAGCAGCCAAGATGGGCAGAGGACCGGGGAGCTGTTTTTT. Residues: CASSQDGQRTGELFF.

The V and J genes are TRBV4-3 and TRBJ2-3; the D is unclear. CDR1 is LGHNA, CDR2 YSLEER, per germline. CDR3 length: 15 residues. V was pared by 0 bases and J by 1 base, with 8 bases between. CDR3 nucleotides: TGCGCCAGCAGCCAAGATCAAGGAGGCACAGATACGCAGTATTTT. Translated, it gives CASSQDQGGTDTQYF.

The count of this clonotype is one. The rearrangement joins TRBV30 to TRBJ1-3; 10 nucleotides match TRBD1. The CDR3 totals 14 residues. CDR1 GTSNPN and CDR2 SVGIG come from the germline V gene (reference sequence). V lost 3 bases to trimming and J lost 2 bases; unmatched junction nucleotides: 1. The CDR3 sequence is CAWSGTGAGNTIYF. The CDR3 bases are TGTGCCTGGAGCGGGACAGGGGCTGGAAACACCATATATTTT.

The J gene is TRBJ1-5, the V gene TRBV3-1; D call uncertain. This CDR3 region has 12 residues. Looked up from germline, CDR1 is LGHDT and CDR2 is YNNKEL (reference sequence). Trimming cost V 2 bases and J 5 bases, with 4 bases left between them. The CDR3 is CASSQPDQPQHF. DNA of the CDR3: TGTGCCAGCAGCCAACCCGATCAGCCCCAGCATTTT.

CDR3 DNA: TGTGCCAGCAGTTTCGGGGACCGACTCTACAATGAGCAGTTCTTC. Its protein is CASSFGDRLYNEQFF. V usage is TRBV27 and J usage is TRBJ2-1, with D perhaps assigned TRBD1 or TRBD2 (5 bases each). CDR3 length equals 15 residues. The V end lost 3 bases, the J end lost 3 bases, and 12 bases lay between the germline ends. Germline CDR1 is MNHEY and CDR2 is SMNVEV (reference sequence).

The gene calls are TRBV12-3 or TRBV12-4 and TRBJ2-6; TRBD2 might be the D (8 bases). V gave up 5 bases and J gave up 2 bases, with 19 bases separating them. The CDR3 contains 18 residues. CDR3 protein: CASSPREGAVAGANVLTF. The CDR3 region has the DNA TGTGCCAGCAGTCCACGGGAGGGGGCTGTAGCTGGGGCCAACGTCCTGACTTTC.

The gene calls are TRBV4-1 and TRBJ1-2; D call uncertain. The CDR3 spans 14 residues. Germline values: CDR1 MGHRA, CDR2 YSYEKL. V shed 0 bases and J shed 0 bases, with 5 bases lying between them. The CDR3 nucleotides are TGCGCCAGCAGCCAAGAAAATACTAACTATGGCTACACCTTC. The encoded protein is CASSQENTNYGYTF.

V usage is TRBV9 and J usage is TRBJ1-3; D gene unclear. There are 15 residues in the CDR3. V gave up 3 bases and J gave up 4 bases, with 14 bases separating them. Germline-derived CDR1 and CDR2 are SGDLS and YYNGEE. The CDR3 protein is CASSEQDSGGNTIYF. The CDR3 DNA follows: TGTGCCAGCAGCGAGCAGGATTCAGGAGGAAACACCATATATTTT.

The chain is built from TRBV6-1 and TRBJ1-6, with 7 bases lining up with TRBD1. Trimming at V came to 7 bases and at J to 2 bases, leaving 5 bases not matched to a gene. Germline CDR1 MNHNS, CDR2 SASEGT. This CDR3 contains 15 residues. The CDR3 DNA reads as TGTGCCAGCATTCCGACAGGGACCTATAATTCACCCCTCCACTTT. It yields the protein CASIPTGTYNSPLHF.

This chain joins TRBV3-1 and TRBJ1-2, with TRBD1 as a possible D gene (5 bases). The CDR3 covers 15 residues. Looked up from germline, CDR1 is LGHDT and CDR2 is YNNKEL (reference sequence). V dropped 1 base and J dropped 2 bases, with 11 bases sitting between them. DNA for the CDR3: TGTGCCAGCAGCCAAGGTTCTCAGGGAAACTATGGCTACACCTTC. Amino acids: CASSQGSQGNYGYTF.

The V gene is TRBV30, the J gene TRBJ2-1; D call uncertain. Trimming took 3 bases from V and 3 from J, leaving 9 bases between them. The CDR3 has 13 residues. Germline V CDR1 and CDR2: GTSNPN, SVGIG (reference sequence). The CDR3 protein is CAWRRQLYNEQFF. The CDR3 DNA is TGTGCCTGGAGACGGCAGCTCTACAATGAGCAGTTCTTC.